These T cell receptor beta chains were read from a single sample in a study of cytomegalovirus exposure and HLA in healthy donors. Assay used: immunoSEQ multiplex PCR; TCRdb lists only in-frame clones, some missing. This sample has about 190,000 clones, with about 86% found just once. Sequenced material: PBMCs. These receptors all come from a man aged 40-50 years in good health and CMV-seropositive. CDR3s include the opening cysteine and the closing phenylalanine or tryptophan. The D gene is left open where the match is weak. For some rows the clone size is stated as once, few or many, or as a class when expanded; others skip it.

size: NA
V: TRBV7-2
D: TRBD2
J: TRBJ2-7
CDR3: CASSPSGDYYEQYF
DNA: TGTGCCAGCAGTCCAAGCGGGGACTACTACGAGCAGTACTTC

size: NA
V: TRBV5-1
D: NA
J: TRBJ2-1
CDR3: CASSPDNEQFF
DNA: TGCGCCAGCAGCCCCGACAATGAGCAGTTCTTC

size: NA
V: TRBV29-1
D: NA
J: TRBJ1-1
CDR3: CSVELSPNTEAFF
DNA: TGCAGCGTTGAGCTATCCCCGAACACTGAAGCTTTCTTT

size: NA
V: TRBV15
D: NA
J: TRBJ2-7
CDR3: CATSSPETLGREQYF
DNA: TGTGCCACCAGCAGTCCTGAAACCCTTGGGAGAGAGCAGTACTTC

size: NA
V: TRBV7-3
D: TRBD1
J: TRBJ2-3
CDR3: CASSFFFHRWALEDRGTDTQYF
DNA: TGTGCCAGCAGCTTTTTTTTTCACAGGTGGGCGCTGGAGGACAGGGGCACAGATACGCAGTATTTT

size: NA
V: TRBV6-5
D: NA
J: TRBJ1-5
CDR3: CASSPGERNQPQHF
DNA: TGTGCCAGCAGTCCCGGGGAGCGCAATCAGCCCCAGCATTTT

size: NA
V: TRBV5-1
D: NA
J: TRBJ2-7
CDR3: CASSLQGVAYEQYF
DNA: TGCGCCAGCAGCTTGCAAGGGGTAGCCTACGAGCAGTACTTC

size: NA
V: TRBV27
D: NA
J: TRBJ1-5
CDR3: CASSLGRRLNQPQHF
DNA: TGTGCCAGCAGTTTAGGGAGGAGGCTCAATCAGCCCCAGCATTTT

size: NA
V: TRBV2
D: NA
J: TRBJ1-5
CDR3: CASSESGGDQPQHF
DNA: TGTGCCAGCAGTGAATCGGGGGGGGATCAGCCCCAGCATTTT

size: NA
V: TRBV29-1
D: NA
J: TRBJ1-1
CDR3: CSVLSPNSQGFAFF
DNA: TGCAGCGTTTTGTCCCCGAACAGTCAGGGATTTGCTTTCTTT

size: NA
V: TRBV5-1
D: TRBD1
J: TRBJ2-7
CDR3: CASSYGQGAYEQYF
DNA: TGCGCCAGCAGCTACGGACAGGGGGCATACGAGCAGTACTTC

size: NA
V: TRBV10-2
D: TRBD2
J: TRBJ2-5
CDR3: CASSDDGTSGRKTQYF
DNA: TGCGCCAGCAGTGATGATGGGACTAGCGGGAGAAAGACCCAGTACTTC

size: NA
V: TRBV11-3
D: NA
J: TRBJ2-3
CDR3: CASSFGAFDTQYF
DNA: TGTGCCAGCAGCTTCGGTGCCTTTGATACGCAGTATTTT

size: NA
V: TRBV19
D: TRBD2
J: TRBJ2-3
CDR3: CASSIMSGRGTDTQYF
DNA: TGTGCCAGTAGTATTATGAGCGGGAGGGGAACAGATACGCAGTATTTT

size: NA
V: TRBV30
D: NA
J: TRBJ1-4
CDR3: CAWASPTVGRGEKLFF
DNA: TGTGCCTGGGCCAGTCCCACGGTAGGGCGGGGTGAAAAACTGTTTTTT

size: NA
V: TRBV5-4
D: NA
J: TRBJ1-2
CDR3: CASSSGGTRANYGYTF
DNA: TGTGCCAGCAGCTCGGGGGGGACCCGGGCTAACTATGGCTACACCTTC

size: NA
V: TRBV5-1
D: NA
J: TRBJ2-7
CDR3: CASSTAFYEQYF
DNA: TGCGCCAGCAGCACAGCCTTCTACGAGCAGTACTTC

size: NA
V: TRBV21-1
D: NA
J: TRBJ2-1
CDR3: CASRTQGLYNEQFF
DNA: TGTGCCAGCAGGACACAGGGCCTATACAATGAGCAGTTCTTC

size: NA
V: TRBV27
D: NA
J: TRBJ1-1
CDR3: CASRHLNTEAFF
DNA: TGTGCCTCACGACACCTGAACACTGAAGCTTTCTTT

size: NA
V: TRBV29-1
D: NA
J: TRBJ2-1
CDR3: CSVEGRATSYNEQFF
DNA: TGCAGCGTTGAAGGCAGGGCCACCTCCTACAATGAGCAGTTCTTC

size: NA
V: TRBV5-6
D: NA
J: TRBJ2-7
CDR3: CASSLRGSYEQYF
DNA: TGTGCCAGCAGCTTGAGGGGATCCTACGAGCAGTACTTC

size: NA
V: TRBV12-5
D: NA
J: TRBJ1-2
CDR3: CASGFGNYGYTF
DNA: TGTGCTAGTGGTTTCGGTAACTATGGCTACACCTTC

size: NA
V: TRBV19
D: TRBD2
J: TRBJ2-2
CDR3: CASSISRLAGINTGELFF
DNA: TGTGCCAGTAGTATCTCCAGACTAGCGGGGATCAACACCGGGGAGCTGTTTTTT

size: NA
V: TRBV7-9
D: TRBD2
J: TRBJ2-4
CDR3: CASSLTNWTSGMGRNSQYF
DNA: TGTGCCAGCAGCTTAACGAACTGGACTAGCGGGATGGGGCGGAACAGTCAGTACTTC

size: NA
V: TRBV30
D: TRBD2
J: TRBJ2-7
CDR3: CAWGFSGSYEQYF
DNA: TGTGCCTGGGGATTTAGCGGGAGCTACGAGCAGTACTTC

size: NA
V: TRBV11-1
D: TRBD2
J: TRBJ2-3
CDR3: CASSIRLAGADTQYF
DNA: TGTGCCAGCAGCATCAGACTAGCGGGAGCCGATACGCAGTATTTT

size: NA
V: TRBV10-3
D: NA
J: TRBJ1-2
CDR3: CAISARTDYGYTF
DNA: TGTGCCATCAGTGCTAGAACGGATTATGGCTACACCTTC

size: NA
V: TRBV6-4
D: NA
J: TRBJ2-1
CDR3: CASSDSWTGPTYNEQFF
DNA: TGTGCCAGCAGTGACTCATGGACTGGGCCCACCTACAATGAGCAGTTCTTC

size: NA
V: TRBV7-9
D: NA
J: TRBJ2-2
CDR3: CASKRQSGELFF
DNA: TGTGCCAGCAAGCGGCAGTCCGGGGAGCTGTTTTTT

size: NA
V: TRBV27
D: NA
J: TRBJ2-5
CDR3: CASSERVQETQYF
DNA: TGTGCCAGCAGCGAGCGGGTCCAAGAGACCCAGTACTTC

size: NA
V: TRBV5-1
D: NA
J: TRBJ2-6
CDR3: CASSLVPSTGANVLTF
DNA: TGCGCCAGCAGCCTGGTTCCCAGTACTGGGGCCAACGTCCTGACTTTC

size: NA
V: TRBV21-1
D: NA
J: TRBJ1-1
CDR3: CASSRGYRGLFDTEAFF
DNA: TGTGCCAGCAGCAGGGGATACAGGGGGCTATTTGACACTGAAGCTTTCTTT

size: few
V: TRBV5-1
D: TRBD2
J: TRBJ2-1
CDR3: CASSWGLAGGWYNEQFF
DNA: TGCGCCAGCAGCTGGGGACTAGCGGGAGGTTGGTACAATGAGCAGTTCTTC

size: once
V: TRBV5-1
D: NA
J: TRBJ2-3
CDR3: CASSSGALSSTDTQYF
DNA: TGCGCCAGCAGCTCTGGAGCGCTTTCTAGCACAGATACGCAGTATTTT

size: NA
V: TRBV6-5
D: NA
J: TRBJ2-2
CDR3: CASSYQESGELFF
DNA: TGTGCCAGCAGTTACCAGGAATCCGGGGAGCTGTTTTTT

size: NA
V: TRBV5-6
D: TRBD1
J: TRBJ2-7
CDR3: CASSLVGQGNEQYF
DNA: TGTGCCAGCAGCTTGGTGGGACAGGGAAACGAGCAGTACTTC

size: NA
V: TRBV7-8
D: TRBD1
J: TRBJ2-3
CDR3: CASNKDRRRDTQYF
DNA: TGTGCCAGCAACAAGGACAGGCGGCGAGATACGCAGTATTTT